This T cell receptor (beta chain) was sequenced for a study of T cells expressing NK-cell markers (dated by TCRdb to about 2020). With regard to the full study: Three sorted T-cell subsets (CD3+CD56+NKG2C+, CD3+CD56+NKG2C- and CD3+CD56-NKG2C+) from eight donors had their TCR beta-chain repertoires profiled. The study sequenced eight donors, all healthy volunteers chosen at random: three men and five women. Libraries were sequenced as 2 x 150 bp reads on Illumina HiSeq 2000/2500, MiSeq or NextSeq. Seven of the eight sequenced donors were HCMV-seropositive and one was HCMV-seronegative. The research as a whole found: In 5 to 7 donors, the dominant CD3+CD56+NKG2C+ clonotypes ranked among the top 10 CD8+ clonotypes, making up roughly 1.0-8% of CD8+ T cells. Those dominant clonotypes were again the most abundant among CD3+CD56-NKG2C+ cells in a handful of donors, at roughly 25-65%. Whether the expanded NKG2C-expressing T cell clones were specific for HCMV antigens was left unclear.

The run used an Illumina HiSeq 2000. TCR beta cDNA libraries were prepared using 5'RACE template switching, which introduced a universal primer site and unique molecular identifiers. cDNA synthesis was primed from the TCR beta constant segment and was followed by two successive PCR amplification steps. In the source study's methods: Reads were demultiplexed and grouped by UMI with MIGEC, and clonotypes were assembled and quantified with MiTCR. Only TCR cDNA sequences supported by at least two reads were kept to exclude erroneous sequences. The tcR package was used for downstream repertoire analysis, and clonotypes were matched across fractions by CDR3 nucleotide sequence plus V segment. Antigen specificity was annotated against VDJdb with VDJmatch, allowing one amino acid substitution in CDR3. TCRdb reprocessed the reads and lists each CDR3 protein sequence as a single entry, with no DNA. It is TCRdb's table, rather than the study itself, that gives the V and J calls and clone size. The sample's own table lists hundreds of thousands of distinct CDR3 sequences. Jointly, the top ten make up roughly 5.2% of the sample.

Remarks on this clonotype: It has no known antigen specificity.

CDR3 length: 15 amino acids, cysteine to phenylalanine. The DNA is unrecorded. The germline V gene (reference sequence) provides CDR1 SGHKS and CDR2 YYEKEE. HCMV serostatus was determined by detecting HCMV-specific IgG in serum with a commercial ELISA kit. Peripheral blood mononuclear cells were isolated from blood by Ficoll density gradient centrifugation. This receptor was obtained from a man aged 18-70 years in good health. The chain links TRBV5-5 with TRBJ1-5. Sequenced input: blood T cells: a sorted CD56 or NKG2C T cell subset, CD4+ or CD8+ T cells, or bulk PBMC T cells (not recorded which). CDR3 sequence: CASSLAVTSNQPQHF.